Following are 25 T cell receptor beta chains from one sample sequenced in a study of response to subunit inactivated influenza vaccine. TCRdb re-called the RT-PCR reads with MiXCR, one entry per CDR3 protein. The sample records roughly 540,000 distinct CDR3 sequences, approximately 20% being singletons. These same data were also listed under a study on T cells expressing NK-cell markers. That paper states: The TCR beta cDNA came from 5'RACE template switching with UMIs.

The sequenced sample was CD4+ T cells sorted from PBMCs, obtained 12 days after vaccination. These receptor sequences come from a man between 45 and 60 years old who received an inactivated influenza vaccine.

V and J are TRBV12-3 or TRBV12-4 and TRBJ1-6; D is uncertain. The CDR3 loop spans 16 amino acids. The ends were cut back, 1 base at V and 1 base at J, with 8 bases in the middle. CDR3 region: CASSLVAPSYNSPLHF. CDR3 in DNA: TGTGCCAGCAGTTTAGTGGCACCTTCCTATAATTCACCCCTCCACTTT.

This clonotype has a handful of counts. Here the CDR3 DNA reads TGTGCCAGCAGCTTAGGTGGAATAGCGGGGGGACGAAATCAAGAGACCCAGTACTTC. Residues: CASSLGGIAGGRNQETQYF. The J gene is TRBJ2-5, the V gene TRBV11-2, with 10 nucleotides matching TRBD2. The germline CDR1 and CDR2 sequences are SGHAT and FQNNGV. Trimming took 1 base from V and 2 from J; bases not matched to a gene: 13. The CDR3 contains 19 residues.

Concerning this clonotype itself: Compared with germline, one end of the junction differs, possibly owing to a read error. J is TRBJ1-1 and V is TRBV7-2; 7 bases fit TRBD1. The CDR3 has 15 amino acids. The germline gives CDR1 SGHTA, CDR2 FQGNSA. The CDR3 DNA is TGTTCCAGCAGCTTAACGACAGGGATGAACACTGAAGCTTTCTTT. Its translation: CSSSLTTGMNTEAFF.

This chain connects TRBV5-1 to TRBJ2-5; tentative D call: TRBD2 (5 bases). Trimming removed 1 base at V and 1 base at J, with 11 bases between. The CDR3 covers 15 residues. Germline V lookup: CDR1 SGHRS, CDR2 YFSETQ. CDR3 sequence: CASSLRSDFQETQYF. Written as DNA, the CDR3 is TGCGCCAGCAGCTTGAGATCGGACTTCCAAGAGACCCAGTACTTC. Full variable domain (rest looked up from reference TRBV5-1 and TRBJ2-5): KAGVTQTPRYLIKTRGQQVTLSCSPISGHRSVSWYQQTPGQGLQFLFEYFSETQRNKGNFPGRFSGRQFSNSRSEMNVSTLELGDSALYLCASSLRSDFQETQYFGPGTRLLVL.

This clonotype was observed once. This chain connects TRBV12-3 or TRBV12-4 to TRBJ2-5; D may match TRBD1 or TRBD2 (7 bases each). The V end lost 5 bases, the J end lost 4 bases, and 17 bases lay between the germline ends. The length of the CDR3 is 15 residues. The CDR3 DNA is TGTGCCAGCAGTCGACAGGGAGGGGTCGGAGAGACCCAGTACTTC. As protein: CASSRQGGVGETQYF.

This clonotype was picked up a small number of times. The rearrangement uses TRBV5-1 and TRBJ1-1; D is possibly TRBD1 (6 bases). The CDR3 covers 14 residues. V lost 4 bases to trimming and J lost 0 bases, with 10 bases between them. CDR1 SGHRS and CDR2 YFSETQ come from the germline V gene. CDR3 nucleotide sequence: TGCGCCAGCAGCCTTGAGGGGGTGAACACTGAAGCTTTCTTT. Amino acid sequence: CASSLEGVNTEAFF.

There are a few counts of this clonotype. The chain couples TRBV28 to TRBJ2-3; D possibly uses TRBD1 or TRBD2 (5 bases each). Germline V gives CDR1 MDHEN, CDR2 SYDVKM. Trimming removed 3 bases at V and 2 bases at J, with 9 bases between. CDR3 length: 14 residues. CDR3 DNA: TGTGCCAGCAGTTTCGTGGGGACCACAGATACGCAGTATTTT. This codes for CASSFVGTTDTQYF.

The sample holds a few counts of this clonotype. This sequence joins TRBV21-1 and TRBJ2-1; the table's D call, TRBD1, has no DNA check behind it. TRBV21-1 represents a pseudogene. This CDR3 spans 15 amino acids. This CDR3 is CASSLAGQGRNEQFF. Here the CDR3 DNA reads TGTGCCAGCAGCCTTGCGGGACAGGGGCGGAATGAGCAGTTCTTC.

In its sample, this clonotype was seen many times. The chain carries TRBV10-3 and TRBJ1-1, with a possible D match to TRBD1 (5 bases). The CDR3 is 14 residues long. V lost 6 bases and J lost 0, with 11 bases in between. Per germline, CDR1 ENHRY and CDR2 SYGVKD. The DNA of the CDR3 is TGTGCCATCAGGCTTTCGGGGGTGAACACTGAAGCTTTCTTT. This encodes CAIRLSGVNTEAFF.

This sequence joins TRBV20-1 and TRBJ2-2; 8 bases fit TRBD2. With 5 bases clipped from V and 6 bases from J, the junction kept 8 bases outside the gene matches. CDR3 length equals 14 residues. CDR1 DFQATT and CDR2 SNEGSKA come from the germline V gene (reference sequence). CDR3 nucleotide sequence: TGCAGTGCTGTCGGACTAGCAAAGGCCGGGGAGCTGTTTTTT. Protein product: CSAVGLAKAGELFF.

Only a few counts were recorded for this clonotype. This chain links TRBV20-1 with TRBJ2-7; maybe TRBD2 (6 bases). Between the trimmed V and J ends, which lost 0 bases and 4 bases, there was a span of 22 bases. Germline V gene sequence: CDR1 DFQATT, CDR2 SNEGSKA (reference sequence). The CDR3 contains 17 residues. CDR3 nucleotide sequence: TGCAGTGCTAGAGATCTCATTCAAGGGACTGGGGCATACGAGCAGTACTTC. As protein: CSARDLIQGTGAYEQYF.

The chain carries TRBV20-1 and TRBJ1-4; D is possibly TRBD1 (6 bases). The CDR3 loop spans 15 amino acids. Trimming stripped 0 bases from V and 8 bases from J, with 16 bases between. Germline V gene lookup returns CDR1 DFQATT and CDR2 SNEGSKA (reference sequence). CDR3 region: CSARDVGGYGEKLFF. The CDR3 bases are TGCAGTGCTAGAGATGTAGGGGGTTATGGAGAAAAACTGTTTTTT.

This clonotype was found many times. The rearrangement joins TRBV29-1 to TRBJ2-7; D may be TRBD2 (6 bases). V was clipped by 4 bases and J by 5 bases, with 15 bases between them. Germline CDR1 reads SQVTM; CDR2 reads ANQGSEA. The CDR3 has 13 residues. CDR3 DNA: TGCAGCGTTGCACGGGGGAGCTTGGACGAGCAGTACTTC. Translated: CSVARGSLDEQYF.

The genes are TRBV6-5 and TRBJ2-6; D is uncertain. V shed 4 bases and J shed 4 bases, with 5 bases lying between them. The CDR3 contains 13 residues. CDR1 and CDR2 from the germline V gene are MNHEY and SVGAGI. CDR3 residues: CASSFMGANVLTF. In nucleotides, the CDR3 is TGTGCCAGCAGTTTTATGGGGGCCAACGTCCTGACTTTC.

There are many counts of this clonotype. The chain links TRBV20-1 to TRBJ2-7, with D unresolved. V lost 1 base, J lost 0 bases, and 4 bases lay in between. Germline values: CDR1 DFQATT, CDR2 SNEGSKA (reference sequence). This CDR3 region has 12 residues. CDR3 protein: CSARGSSYEQYF. The CDR3 DNA reads as TGCAGTGCTAGAGGTAGCTCCTACGAGCAGTACTTC.

V gene TRBV20-1 combines with J gene TRBJ2-5; D might be TRBD2 (5 bases). Germline V gene lookup returns CDR1 DFQATT and CDR2 SNEGSKA (reference sequence). Trimming removed 6 bases from V and 7 bases from J, with 18 bases in between. The CDR3 is made up of 13 amino acids. The CDR3 nucleotides read TGCAGTGCCACTATAGCGAAACCCGGGACCCAGTACTTC. Translating gives CSATIAKPGTQYF.

This chain uses TRBV6-2 or TRBV6-3 with TRBJ2-1; 14 bases line up with TRBD2. V lost 8 bases and J lost 4; bases outside the gene matches: 7. Germline lookup yields CDR1 MNHEY and CDR2 SVGEGT. The CDR3 length is 16 residues. The CDR3 spells CASAWTSGRTYNEQFF. In nucleotides, the CDR3 is TGTGCCAGCGCCTGGACTAGCGGGAGGACGTACAATGAGCAGTTCTTC.

This clonotype has just a few counts. This sequence joins TRBV12-3 or TRBV12-4 and TRBJ2-1; D remains ambiguous. Between the trimmed V and J ends, which lost 3 bases and 8 bases, there was a span of 17 bases. CDR3 length: 15 amino acids. CDR3 DNA: TGTGCCAGCAGTTTTTCTGGCGTGGCTGGCCATGAGCAGTTCTTC. Amino acid sequence: CASSFSGVAGHEQFF.

The rearrangement uses TRBV7-2 and TRBJ2-7; D is perhaps TRBD1 (6 bases). From germline, CDR1 is SGHTA and CDR2 FQGNSA. The CDR3 is made up of 15 amino acids. Trimming took 1 base from V and 5 from J, leaving 15 bases between them. The CDR3 region has the DNA TGTGCCAGCAGCTTAGGGTGGGCGGACAGACACGAGCAGTACTTC. This sequence encodes CASSLGWADRHEQYF.

This sequence joins TRBV6-2 or TRBV6-3 and TRBJ2-7; D is unresolved. Germline loops: CDR1 MNHEY, CDR2 SVGEGT. V was shortened by 6 bases and J by 3 bases, with 18 bases between the two germline ends. CDR3 size: 15 residues. For the CDR3, the DNA is TGTGCCAGCAGCCCCGTAAAATGGACCTTCTACGAGCAGTACTTC. It codes for CASSPVKWTFYEQYF.

J is TRBJ2-7 and V is TRBV18, with D tentatively TRBD2 (7 bases). CDR3 length: 15 residues. Germline loops: CDR1 KGHSH, CDR2 LQKENI. The germline V and J ends were trimmed by 3 bases and 2 bases, with 14 bases remaining between them. The CDR3 region is CASSPGGGPTYEQYF. The CDR3 DNA is TGTGCCAGCTCACCTGGGGGGGGCCCAACCTACGAGCAGTACTTC.

The chain recombines TRBV20-1 with TRBJ2-2, with TRBD2 matching 8 bases. The germline V gene has CDR1 DFQATT and CDR2 SNEGSKA (reference sequence). This CDR3 is 14 amino acids long. J was trimmed by 4 bases and V by 5 bases; bases with no gene match: 6. The CDR3: CSAYPGGLTGELFF. In DNA, the CDR3 is TGCAGTGCTTATCCGGGGGGGCTCACCGGGGAGCTGTTTTTT.

This clonotype turned up a few times. The rearrangement links TRBV11-2 to TRBJ2-1, with TRBD2 matching 10 bases. Germline lookup yields CDR1 SGHAT and CDR2 FQNNGV. CDR3 length: 17 residues. Trimming took 3 bases from V and 4 from J; bases not matched to a gene: 9. The CDR3 is CASSFRLGSGRYNEQFF. In DNA, the CDR3 is TGTGCCAGCAGCTTCAGACTGGGTAGCGGGAGGTACAATGAGCAGTTCTTC.

The chain joins TRBV29-1 to TRBJ2-2; 12 bases are shared with TRBD2. CDR1 and CDR2 from the germline V gene are SQVTM and ANQGSEA. This CDR3 region has 14 residues. The junction had 6 bases not matched to a gene; V was cut back by 5 bases and J by 8 bases. In nucleotides, the CDR3 is TGCAGCGTTTTTGGACTAGCGGGATCAGGGGAGCTGTTTTTT. It translates to CSVFGLAGSGELFF.

V is TRBV7-2 and J is TRBJ1-4; D gene unclear. The CDR3 consists of 14 residues. Trimming took 5 bases from V and 6 from J, leaving 13 bases between them. CDR1 is SGHTA and CDR2 is FQGNSA in the germline V gene. CDR3 sequence reads: CASSRTGLDEKLFF. CDR3 DNA sequence: TGTGCCAGCAGCCGAACGGGTCTGGATGAAAAACTGTTTTTT.